This TCR beta chain was sequenced in a study of cytomegalovirus exposure and HLA in healthy donors. General study findings and limits: In terms of immune exposure information, only CMV serostatus was available.

A single count supports this clone. Its target is not known. CDR3 length: 15 amino acids. The junction had 2 bases not matched to a gene; V was cut back by 4 bases and J by 1 base. Germline V lookup: CDR1 MNHEY, CDR2 SMNVEV (reference sequence). Primers included in the PCR were 60 Vbeta and 13 Jbeta primers. Clones were read by immunoSEQ multiplex PCR, and TCRdb kept only the in-frame ones, dropping some. The sample shows about 200,000 clones, 70% to 85% of them seen only once. The chain employs TRBV27 and TRBJ1-1, with 11 positions matching TRBD1. Sequenced input: PBMCs. This sequence originates from a boy between 2 and 10 years old in good health and CMV-seronegative. The CDR3 loop is CASSSGTGGNTEAFF. DNA of the CDR3: TGTGCCAGCAGTTCGGGGACAGGGGGGAACACTGAAGCTTTCTTT.